The rows below give T cell receptor beta chains drawn from one sample of a study of OX40 agonist ivuxolimab in advanced cancers. Produced via immunoSEQ multiplex PCR; TCRdb's table is partial and in-frame only. The sample records over 60,000 clones, 75% to 90% being singletons. Specimen: CD4+ or CD8+ T cells sorted from blood, collected in a trial of the OX40 agonist ivuxolimab. The receptors here all came from an adult with an advanced solid tumor such as melanoma, head and neck, liver or kidney cancer. Each CDR3 is given with its conserved first and last residue. Fields, in order: J gene, clone size, D gene, V gene, CDR3 DNA, CDR3 protein. A D gene is named only where the DNA matches it firmly. Some rows mark clone size as missing; the rest say once, few, many or name a class of expanded clone.

TRBJ1-1	few	TRBD1	TRBV6-5	TGTGCCAGCAGTGAGACAGGGTCTACTGAAGCTTTCTTT	CASSETGSTEAFF
TRBJ1-1	.	.	TRBV28	TGTGCCAGCAGCCCGGACCCCTTGGGGAACACTGAAGCTTTCTTT	CASSPDPLGNTEAFF
TRBJ2-1	.	.	TRBV28	TGTGCCAGCAGGGGCGTCAGCTCCTACAATGAGCAGTTCTTC	CASRGVSSYNEQFF
TRBJ2-2	few	.	TRBV27	TGTGCCAGCAGTTCGTACACCGGGGAGCTGTTTTTT	CASSSYTGELFF
TRBJ1-2	.	TRBD1	TRBV7-2	TGTGCCAGCAGCTTCCGGGACAGGGACCGTTTTTCGACCTTC	CASSFRDRDRFSTF
TRBJ1-3	.	.	TRBV15	TGTGCCACCAGCAGTGCTACCCAGGGTCCGCGGGGAAACACCATATATTTT	CATSSATQGPRGNTIYF
TRBJ2-3	.	.	TRBV28	TGTGCCAGCAGTTTTCGGTCCCCAGATACGCAGTATTTT	CASSFRSPDTQYF
TRBJ1-3	.	TRBD1	TRBV9	TGTGCCAGCAGCACGGTGACAGGGGCTGGAAACACCATATATTTT	CASSTVTGAGNTIYF
TRBJ2-5	once	.	TRBV25-1	TGTGCCAGCAGTGAAGCCGGGACCAGGTTAGAGACCCAGTACTTC	CASSEAGTRLETQYF
TRBJ1-2	.	.	TRBV21-1	TGTGCCAGCAGCCCACGACAGGGCCAGGACTATGGCTACACCTTC	CASSPRQGQDYGYTF
TRBJ2-2	.	.	TRBV2	TGTGCCAGCAGTGAGACAGGCCGGGGGACCGGGGAGCTGTTTTTT	CASSETGRGTGELFF
TRBJ2-2	.	.	TRBV30	TGTGCCTGGAGTGTTGGCAGCGGGGAGCTGTTTTTT	CAWSVGSGELFF
TRBJ1-1	.	.	TRBV19	TGTGCCAGTAGTAGCCGGGGGCGCCTAAGCACTGAAGCTTTCTTT	CASSSRGRLSTEAFF
TRBJ1-4	.	.	TRBV19	TGTGCCAGTAGTGGCCAGGAGGGGGGAGAGGGAAAACTGTTTTTT	CASSGQEGGEGKLFF
TRBJ1-2	.	.	TRBV19	TGTGCCAGTAGTGTACGGAATGGCTACACCTTC	CASSVRNGYTF
TRBJ1-1	.	.	TRBV5-6	TGTGCCAGCAGGCAGGGGAACACTGAAGCTTTCTTT	CASRQGNTEAFF
TRBJ1-3	.	.	TRBV11-2	TGTGCCAGCAGCTCCGGCCTCTCTGGAAACACCATATATTTT	CASSSGLSGNTIYF
TRBJ2-6	.	.	TRBV6-1	TGTGCCAGCAGTGACGAGGGCGCTGGGGCCAACGTCCTGACTTTC	CASSDEGAGANVLTF
TRBJ2-5	.	.	TRBV5-1	TGCGCCAGCAGCCCGGGCCGAAGTGAAGAGACCCAGTACTTC	CASSPGRSEETQYF
TRBJ1-5	many	.	TRBV5-5	TGTGCCAGCAGCTTGGTGGGGTTAGGTCAGCCCCAGCATTTT	CASSLVGLGQPQHF
TRBJ2-3	.	.	TRBV13	TGTGCCAGCAGCTTAGGTCCCTTCACAGATACGCAGTATTTT	CASSLGPFTDTQYF
TRBJ2-7	.	.	TRBV11-2	TGTGCCAGCAGCTTAGATGTTGGAGAGCAGTACTTC	CASSLDVGEQYF
TRBJ2-2	.	.	TRBV19	TGTGCCAGTAGTATAGGACCCCTATCCGGGACACACACCGGGGAGCTGTTTTTT	CASSIGPLSGTHTGELFF
TRBJ2-7	.	TRBD2	TRBV5-8	TGTGCCAGCAGCTTGGAACTAGCGGGCGCCTACGAGCAGTACTTC	CASSLELAGAYEQYF
TRBJ2-7	few	TRBD1	TRBV5-1	TGCGCCAGCAGCTTGTGGGTGGGGACAGGGGGAGACGAGCAGTACTTC	CASSLWVGTGGDEQYF
TRBJ2-5	.	TRBD2	TRBV10-3	TGTGCCATCAGTGGAGGGGCGGGAGCAGAGACCCAGTACTTC	CAISGGAGAETQYF
TRBJ2-2	.	TRBD1	TRBV7-3	TGTGCCAGCAGCTTACGACAGGGTGACACCGGGGAGCTGTTTTTT	CASSLRQGDTGELFF
TRBJ1-1	.	.	TRBV6-6	TGTGCCAGCAGTACCCGAGGATTTCAAGCTTTCTTT	CASSTRGFQAFF
TRBJ2-7	.	TRBD1	TRBV28	TGTGCCAGCAGTTCGGGACAGCAGGCAGTGGCCTCCTACGAGCAGTACTTC	CASSSGQQAVASYEQYF
TRBJ2-1	once	TRBD2	TRBV6-5	TGTGCCAGCAGCCGACTAGCGGGAGATCCGAATGAGCAGTTCTTC	CASSRLAGDPNEQFF
TRBJ1-1	.	.	TRBV2	TGTGCCAGCAACCAGAACACTGAAGCTTTCTTT	CASNQNTEAFF
TRBJ2-1	.	TRBD1	TRBV2	TGTGCCAGCAGGTCCCCTCCGGGACAGGGATACAATGAGCAGTTCTTC	CASRSPPGQGYNEQFF